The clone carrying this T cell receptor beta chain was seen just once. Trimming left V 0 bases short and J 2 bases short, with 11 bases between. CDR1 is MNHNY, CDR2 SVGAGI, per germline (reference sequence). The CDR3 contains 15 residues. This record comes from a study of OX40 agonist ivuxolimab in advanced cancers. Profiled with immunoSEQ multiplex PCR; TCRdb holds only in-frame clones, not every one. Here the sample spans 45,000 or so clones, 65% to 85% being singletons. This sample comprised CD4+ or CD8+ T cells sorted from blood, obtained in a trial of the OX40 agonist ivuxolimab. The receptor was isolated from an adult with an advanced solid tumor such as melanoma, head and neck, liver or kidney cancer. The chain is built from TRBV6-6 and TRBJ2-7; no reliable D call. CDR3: CASSYSAEYTYEQYF. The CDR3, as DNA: TGTGCCAGCAGTTACTCAGCCGAGTACACCTACGAGCAGTACTTC.